The rows below give T cell receptor beta chains drawn from one sample of a study of T cell responses to AZD1222 COVID-19 vaccine. Measured with immunoSEQ multiplex PCR; TCRdb has only the in-frame clones, and not every one. Here the sample spans 85,000 to 110,000 clones, approximately 89% being singletons. The specimen comprised peripheral blood, sampled on day 0 of AZD1222 vaccination. These receptors came from an adult in good health. Each CDR3 is given with its conserved first and last residue. D genes are given only for firm matches. Rows may omit the clone size; those that give it use once, few, many or a size class.

d_gene,v_gene,len,abundance,j_gene,CDR3nt,CDR3aa
TRBD2,TRBV9,15,-,TRBJ2-5,TGTGCCAGCAGCGTAGTTCCTAGCGGAAAAGAGACCCAGTACTTC,CASSVVPSGKETQYF
-,TRBV4-3,13,-,TRBJ1-2,TGCGCCAGCAGCCAAGAACGAAACTATGGCTACACCTTC,CASSQERNYGYTF
-,TRBV20-1,14,-,TRBJ2-7,TGCAGTGCTAGTCGCCAGGGAGGATTCTACGAGCAGTACTTC,CSASRQGGFYEQYF
-,TRBV19,13,-,TRBJ2-5,TGTGCCAGTTGCCCCGGGTCCCAAGAGACCCAGTACTTC,CASCPGSQETQYF
-,TRBV28,12,few,TRBJ2-7,TGTGCCAGCAGTTTATCAGGGCCCGAGCAGTACTTC,CASSLSGPEQYF
-,TRBV7-9,15,few,TRBJ1-5,TGTGCCAGCAGCCCCGGCGGGACGGTGAATCAGCCCCAGCATTTT,CASSPGGTVNQPQHF
TRBD2,TRBV18,15,-,TRBJ2-1,TGTGCCAGCTCCCGGGGGACTAGCGTTTTGAATGAGCAGTTCTTC,CASSRGTSVLNEQFF
TRBD2,TRBV4-1,16,-,TRBJ2-3,TGCGCCAGCAGCCAAGGAAATAGCGGGGCCACAGATACGCAGTATTTT,CASSQGNSGATDTQYF
-,TRBV27,15,-,TRBJ1-3,TGTGCCAGCAGTTTAGAGGGTGGGGCTGGAAACACCATATATTTT,CASSLEGGAGNTIYF
-,TRBV10-2,14,-,TRBJ1-2,TGCGCCAGCAGTGAGTCCGTTTTGGACTATGGCTACACCTTC,CASSESVLDYGYTF
TRBD2,TRBV6-6,15,-,TRBJ2-7,TGTGCCAGCCGGATTAGCGGGAGCGGGAGGGACGAGCAGTACTTC,CASRISGSGRDEQYF
TRBD1,TRBV6-2/TRBV6-3,14,-,TRBJ1-1,TGTGCCAGCAGTTACGGGGACAGGGGCACTGAAGCTTTCTTT,CASSYGDRGTEAFF
TRBD1,TRBV7-2,15,-,TRBJ2-1,TGTGCCAGCAGCTTCGACAGGGGCTCCTACAATGAGCAGTTCTTC,CASSFDRGSYNEQFF
-,TRBV9,14,-,TRBJ2-1,TGTGCCAGCAGTGGGCCACCGGGGTATGATGAGCAGTTCTTC,CASSGPPGYDEQFF
-,TRBV11-2,13,-,TRBJ2-7,TGTGCCAGCAGCCGACAGGTTACCTACGAGCAGTACTTC,CASSRQVTYEQYF
-,TRBV19,11,-,TRBJ2-7,TGTGCCAGTAGTAACGGGCCAAAGGAGTACTTC,CASSNGPKEYF
TRBD1,TRBV6-5,16,-,TRBJ1-2,TGTGCCAGCAGTTACACATTGACAGGGGGCCAATATGGCTACACCTTC,CASSYTLTGGQYGYTF
TRBD1,TRBV11-3,15,once,TRBJ2-7,TGTGCCAGCAGCTTAGAGGGGACAGGGAGGTTGGGGCAGTACTTC,CASSLEGTGRLGQYF
-,TRBV5-4,14,once,TRBJ2-7,TGTGCCAGCAGCTTGTACGAGGGTGGCTACGAGCAGTACTTC,CASSLYEGGYEQYF
-,TRBV30,11,-,TRBJ2-5,TGTGCCTGGAGTGTTCAAGAGACCCAGTACTTC,CAWSVQETQYF
-,TRBV6-2/TRBV6-3,15,-,TRBJ1-1,TGTGCCAGCAGTTTGTCCCGACAGGCGAACACTGAAGCTTTCTTT,CASSLSRQANTEAFF
-,TRBV7-2,15,once,TRBJ1-4,TGTGCCAGCAGCTTAGCAGGTCTTTCTAATGAAAAACTGTTTTTT,CASSLAGLSNEKLFF
-,TRBV28,14,-,TRBJ1-2,TGTGCCAGCAGTTTAGGGCAGGCCCTCTATGGCTACACCTTC,CASSLGQALYGYTF
-,TRBV18,15,-,TRBJ1-5,TGTGCCAGCTCACCCGACAGTTATAGCAATCAGCCCCAGCATTTT,CASSPDSYSNQPQHF
-,TRBV7-9,14,-,TRBJ2-3,TGTGCCAGCCCCGAGCGCGGCAGCACAGATACGCAGTATTTT,CASPERGSTDTQYF
-,TRBV6-5,14,-,TRBJ2-2,TGTGCCAGCAGTTACGCGGAGGACACCGGGGAGCTGTTTTTT,CASSYAEDTGELFF
TRBD1,TRBV7-2,15,-,TRBJ1-2,TGTGCCAGCAGCGCCGACAGGGGGCGAGGCTATGGCTACACCTTC,CASSADRGRGYGYTF
-,TRBV6-2/TRBV6-3,14,few,TRBJ2-2,TGTGCCAGCAGTTACCGATGGAACACCGGGGAGCTGTTTTTT,CASSYRWNTGELFF
TRBD1,TRBV29-1,14,-,TRBJ2-3,TGCAGCGTGGCCAGGACAGGGGGAGCCGATACGCAGTATTTT,CSVARTGGADTQYF
-,TRBV6-5,14,-,TRBJ1-6,TGTGCCAGCAGCCTCAGGGCAAGAAATTCACCCCTCCACTTT,CASSLRARNSPLHF
-,TRBV12-5,15,-,TRBJ1-2,TGTGCTAGTGGAATGCCGGGACTCCCAACGGGGGGCTACACCTTC,CASGMPGLPTGGYTF
-,TRBV29-1,12,-,TRBJ2-7,TGCAGCGTTGTCCAGGGGTTGGCCGAGCAGTACTTC,CSVVQGLAEQYF
-,TRBV7-9,14,-,TRBJ2-1,TGTGCCAGCAGCCCTCTGGACTCCTACAATGAGCAGTTCTTC,CASSPLDSYNEQFF
-,TRBV6-6,15,-,TRBJ2-5,TGTGCCAGCAGTAGGACTAGGAGAGGGGGGGAGACCCAGTACTTC,CASSRTRRGGETQYF
TRBD2,TRBV3-1/TRBV3-2,16,-,TRBJ2-1,TGTGCCAGCAGCCCCCTAGCGGGCTGTTCCTACAATGAGCAGTTCTTC,CASSPLAGCSYNEQFF